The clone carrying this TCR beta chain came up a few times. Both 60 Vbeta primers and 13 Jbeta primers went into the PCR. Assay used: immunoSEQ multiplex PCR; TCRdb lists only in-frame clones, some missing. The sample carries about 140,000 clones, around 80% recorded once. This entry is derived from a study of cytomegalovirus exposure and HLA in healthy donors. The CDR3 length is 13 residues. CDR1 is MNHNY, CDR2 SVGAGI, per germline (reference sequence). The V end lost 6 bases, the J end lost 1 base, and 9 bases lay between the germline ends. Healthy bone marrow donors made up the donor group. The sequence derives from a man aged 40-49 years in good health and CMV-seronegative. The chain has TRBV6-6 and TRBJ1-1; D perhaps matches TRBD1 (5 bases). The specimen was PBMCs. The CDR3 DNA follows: TGTGCCAGCAGACTACAGGAGAACACTGAAGCTTTCTTT. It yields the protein CASRLQENTEAFF.